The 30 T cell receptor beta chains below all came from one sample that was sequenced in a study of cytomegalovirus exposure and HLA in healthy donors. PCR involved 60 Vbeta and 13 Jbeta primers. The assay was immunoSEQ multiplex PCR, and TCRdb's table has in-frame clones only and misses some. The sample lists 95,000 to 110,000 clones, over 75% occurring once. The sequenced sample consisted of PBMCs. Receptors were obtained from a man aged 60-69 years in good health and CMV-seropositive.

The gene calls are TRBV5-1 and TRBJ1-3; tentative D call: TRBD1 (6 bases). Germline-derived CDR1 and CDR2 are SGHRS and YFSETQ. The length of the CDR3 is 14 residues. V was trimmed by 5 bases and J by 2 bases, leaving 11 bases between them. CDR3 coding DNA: TGCGCCAGCAGAGCAGGGGTACCTGGAAACACCATATATTTT. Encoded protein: CASRAGVPGNTIYF. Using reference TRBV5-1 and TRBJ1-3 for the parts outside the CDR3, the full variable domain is KAGVTQTPRYLIKTRGQQVTLSCSPISGHRSVSWYQQTPGQGLQFLFEYFSETQRNKGNFPGRFSGRQFSNSRSEMNVSTLELGDSALYLCASRAGVPGNTIYFGEGSWLTVV.

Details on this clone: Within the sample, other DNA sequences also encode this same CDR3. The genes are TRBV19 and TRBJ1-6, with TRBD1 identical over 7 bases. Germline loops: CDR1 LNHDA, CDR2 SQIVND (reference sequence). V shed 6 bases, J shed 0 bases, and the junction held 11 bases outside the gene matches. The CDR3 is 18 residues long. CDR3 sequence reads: CASSRGQPTYSYNSPLHF. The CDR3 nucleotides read TGTGCCAGTAGCCGGGGACAGCCTACTTACTCCTATAATTCACCCCTCCACTTT.

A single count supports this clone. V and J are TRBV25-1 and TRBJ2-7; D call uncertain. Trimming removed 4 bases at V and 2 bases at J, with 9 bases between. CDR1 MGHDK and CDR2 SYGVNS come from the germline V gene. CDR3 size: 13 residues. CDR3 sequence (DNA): TGTGCCAGCAGTGCCAGGCGCACCTACGAGCAGTACTTC. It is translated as CASSARRTYEQYF.

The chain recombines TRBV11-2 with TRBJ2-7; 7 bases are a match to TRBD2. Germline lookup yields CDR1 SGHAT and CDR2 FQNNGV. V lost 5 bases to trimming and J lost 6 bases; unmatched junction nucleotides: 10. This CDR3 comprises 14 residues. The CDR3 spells CASSPRGGAGEQYF. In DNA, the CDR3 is TGTGCCAGCAGCCCCCGGGGAGGGGCGGGCGAGCAGTACTTC. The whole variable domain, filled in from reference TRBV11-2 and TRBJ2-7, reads EAGVAQSPRYKIIEKRQSVAFWCNPISGHATLYWYQQILGQGPKLLIQFQNNGVVDDSQLPKDRFSAERLKGVDSTLKIQPAKLEDSAVYLCASSPRGGAGEQYFGPGTRLTVT.

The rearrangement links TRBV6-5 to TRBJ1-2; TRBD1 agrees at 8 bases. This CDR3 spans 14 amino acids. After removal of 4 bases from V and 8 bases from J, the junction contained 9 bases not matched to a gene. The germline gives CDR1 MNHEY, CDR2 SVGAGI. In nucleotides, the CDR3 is TGTGCCAGCAGTTCTTGGGACAGGTTTGACGGCTACACCTTC. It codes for CASSSWDRFDGYTF.

The CDR3 spells CASSQRGTGEETQYF. The CDR3 coding sequence is TGTGCCAGCAGCCAAAGGGGGACAGGGGAAGAGACCCAGTACTTC. This sequence joins TRBV4-2 and TRBJ2-5, with TRBD1 matching 10 bases. Germline lookup yields CDR1 LGHNA and CDR2 YNFKEQ. CDR3 length: 15 amino acids. V lost 2 bases and J lost 3; bases outside the gene matches: 3.

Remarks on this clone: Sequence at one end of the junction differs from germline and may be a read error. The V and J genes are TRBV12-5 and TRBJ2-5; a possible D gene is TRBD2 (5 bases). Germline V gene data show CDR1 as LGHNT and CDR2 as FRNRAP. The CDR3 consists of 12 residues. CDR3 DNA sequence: TGTTCTAGTGGTCCCACGGGGGAGACCCAGTACTTC. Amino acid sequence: CSSGPTGETQYF.

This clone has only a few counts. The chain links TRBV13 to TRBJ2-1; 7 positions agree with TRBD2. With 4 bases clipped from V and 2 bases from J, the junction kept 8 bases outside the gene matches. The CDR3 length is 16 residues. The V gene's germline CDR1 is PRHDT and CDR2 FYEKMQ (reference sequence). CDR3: CASSSSQRGTYNEQFF. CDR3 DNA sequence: TGTGCCAGCAGCTCCTCCCAGCGGGGAACCTACAATGAGCAGTTCTTC.

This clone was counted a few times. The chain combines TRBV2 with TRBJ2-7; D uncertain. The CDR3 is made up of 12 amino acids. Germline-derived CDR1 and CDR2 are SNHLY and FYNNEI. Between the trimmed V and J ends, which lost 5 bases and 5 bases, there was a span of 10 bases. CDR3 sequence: CASSTEYHEQYF. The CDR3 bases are TGTGCCAGCAGTACCGAGTACCACGAGCAGTACTTC.

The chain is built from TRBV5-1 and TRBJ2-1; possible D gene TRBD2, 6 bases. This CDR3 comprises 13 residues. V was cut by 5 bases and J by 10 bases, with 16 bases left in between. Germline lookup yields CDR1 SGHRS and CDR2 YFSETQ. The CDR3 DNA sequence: TGCGCCAGCAGTCATGGGACTGACGGGGAGCAGTTCTTC. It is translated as CASSHGTDGEQFF.

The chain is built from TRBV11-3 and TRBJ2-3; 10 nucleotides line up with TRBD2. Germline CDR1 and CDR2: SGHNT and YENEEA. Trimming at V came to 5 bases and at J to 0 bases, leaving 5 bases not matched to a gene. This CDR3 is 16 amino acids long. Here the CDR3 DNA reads TGTGCCAGCAGCCAGCGTAGCGGGGGGAGCACAGATACGCAGTATTTT. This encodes CASSQRSGGSTDTQYF.

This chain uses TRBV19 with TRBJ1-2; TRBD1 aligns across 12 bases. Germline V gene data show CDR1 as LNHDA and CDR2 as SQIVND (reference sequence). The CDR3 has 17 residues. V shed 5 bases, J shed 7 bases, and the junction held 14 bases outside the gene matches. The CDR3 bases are TGTGCCAGTAGTCCGCCCGGGACAGGGGGCGGAAACAGTGGCTACACCTTC. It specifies CASSPPGTGGGNSGYTF.

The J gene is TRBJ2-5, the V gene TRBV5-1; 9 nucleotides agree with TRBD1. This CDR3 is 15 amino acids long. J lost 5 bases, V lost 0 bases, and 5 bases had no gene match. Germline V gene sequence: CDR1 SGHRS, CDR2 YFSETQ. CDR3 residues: CASSLAGTGRETQYF. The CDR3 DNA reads TGCGCCAGCAGCTTGGCCGGGACAGGGAGGGAGACCCAGTACTTC.

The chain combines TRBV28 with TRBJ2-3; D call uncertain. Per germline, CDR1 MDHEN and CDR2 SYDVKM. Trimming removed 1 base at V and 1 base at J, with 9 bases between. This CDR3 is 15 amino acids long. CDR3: CASSLSPVGTDTQYF. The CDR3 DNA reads TGTGCCAGCAGTTTATCCCCAGTGGGCACAGATACGCAGTATTTT.

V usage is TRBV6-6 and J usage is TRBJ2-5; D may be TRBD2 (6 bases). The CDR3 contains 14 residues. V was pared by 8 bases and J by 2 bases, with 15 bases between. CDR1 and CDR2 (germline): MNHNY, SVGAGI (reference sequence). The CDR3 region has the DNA TGTGCCAGCGGTTCGGCTAGCGCTCAAGAGACCCAGTACTTC. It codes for CASGSASAQETQYF.

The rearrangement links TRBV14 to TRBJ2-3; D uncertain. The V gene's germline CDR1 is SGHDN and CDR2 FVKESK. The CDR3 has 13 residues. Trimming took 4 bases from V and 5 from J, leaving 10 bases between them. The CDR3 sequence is CASSRQIEDTQYF. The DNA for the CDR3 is TGTGCCAGCAGCCGGCAGATCGAAGATACGCAGTATTTT.

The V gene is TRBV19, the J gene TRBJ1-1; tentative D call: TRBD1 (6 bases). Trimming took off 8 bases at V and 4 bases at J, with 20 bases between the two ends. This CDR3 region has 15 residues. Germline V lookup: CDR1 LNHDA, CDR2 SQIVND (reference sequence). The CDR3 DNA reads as TGTGCCAGTTCGGATAACAGGGCTGTTCGCACTGAAGCTTTCTTT. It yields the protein CASSDNRAVRTEAFF.

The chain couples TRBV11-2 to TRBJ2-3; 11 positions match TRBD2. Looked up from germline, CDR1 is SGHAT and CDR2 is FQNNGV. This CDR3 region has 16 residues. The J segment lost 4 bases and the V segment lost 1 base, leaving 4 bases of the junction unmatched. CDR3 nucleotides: TGTGCCAGCAGCTTAGGGGTAGCGGGGGGGTCAGATACGCAGTATTTT. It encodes CASSLGVAGGSDTQYF. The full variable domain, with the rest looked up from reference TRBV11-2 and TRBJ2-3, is EAGVAQSPRYKIIEKRQSVAFWCNPISGHATLYWYQQILGQGPKLLIQFQNNGVVDDSQLPKDRFSAERLKGVDSTLKIQPAKLEDSAVYLCASSLGVAGGSDTQYFGPGTRLTVL.

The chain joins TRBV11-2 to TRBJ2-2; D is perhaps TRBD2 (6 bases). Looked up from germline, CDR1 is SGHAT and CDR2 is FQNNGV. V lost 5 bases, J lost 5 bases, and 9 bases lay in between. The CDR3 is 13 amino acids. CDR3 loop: CASSQGTTGELFF. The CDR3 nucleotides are TGTGCCAGCAGCCAAGGGACTACCGGGGAGCTGTTTTTT.

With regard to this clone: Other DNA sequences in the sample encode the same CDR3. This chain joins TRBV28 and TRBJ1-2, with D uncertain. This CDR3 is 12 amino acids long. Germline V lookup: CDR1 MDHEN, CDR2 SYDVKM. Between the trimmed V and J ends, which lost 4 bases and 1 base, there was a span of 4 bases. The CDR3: CASSSFNYGYTF. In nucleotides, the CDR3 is TGTGCCAGCAGTTCCTTTAACTATGGCTACACCTTC.

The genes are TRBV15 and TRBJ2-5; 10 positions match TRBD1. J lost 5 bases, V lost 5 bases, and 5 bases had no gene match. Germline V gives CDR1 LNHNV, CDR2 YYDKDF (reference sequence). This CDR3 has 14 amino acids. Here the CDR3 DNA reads TGTGCCACCAGCGGGGACAGGGGTTTGGAGACCCAGTACTTC. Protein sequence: CATSGDRGLETQYF.

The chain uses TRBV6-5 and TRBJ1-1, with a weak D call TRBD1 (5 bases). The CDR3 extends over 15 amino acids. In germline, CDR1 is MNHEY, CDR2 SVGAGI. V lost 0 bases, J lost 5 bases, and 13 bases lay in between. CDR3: CASSYSKGGATEAFF. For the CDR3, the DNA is TGTGCCAGCAGTTACTCCAAGGGTGGGGCTACTGAAGCTTTCTTT.

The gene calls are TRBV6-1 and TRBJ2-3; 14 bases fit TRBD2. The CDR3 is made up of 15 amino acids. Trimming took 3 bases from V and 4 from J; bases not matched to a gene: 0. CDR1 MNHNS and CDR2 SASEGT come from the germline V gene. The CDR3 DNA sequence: TGTGCCAGCAGTGAGACTAGCGGGGGGGCAGATACGCAGTATTTT. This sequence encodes CASSETSGGADTQYF.

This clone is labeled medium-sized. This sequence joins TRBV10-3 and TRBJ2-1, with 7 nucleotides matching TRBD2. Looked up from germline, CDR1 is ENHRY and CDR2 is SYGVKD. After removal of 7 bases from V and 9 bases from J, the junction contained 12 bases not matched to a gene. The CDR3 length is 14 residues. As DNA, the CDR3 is TGTGCCATCACTAACCCCATAGCGGGTGGTGAGCAGTTCTTC. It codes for CAITNPIAGGEQFF.

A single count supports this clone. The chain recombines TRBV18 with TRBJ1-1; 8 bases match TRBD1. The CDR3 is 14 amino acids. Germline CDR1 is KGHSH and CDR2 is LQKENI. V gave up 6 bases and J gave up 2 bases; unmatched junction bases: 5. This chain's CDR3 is CASSPGGLNTEAFF. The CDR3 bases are TGTGCCAGCTCGCCAGGGGGCCTTAACACTGAAGCTTTCTTT.

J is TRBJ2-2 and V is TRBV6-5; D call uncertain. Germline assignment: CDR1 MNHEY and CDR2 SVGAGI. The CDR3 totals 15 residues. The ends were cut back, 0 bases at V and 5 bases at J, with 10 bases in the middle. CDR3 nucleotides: TGTGCCAGCAGTTACTCGAATCCAGGAACCGGGGAGCTGTTTTTT. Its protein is CASSYSNPGTGELFF.

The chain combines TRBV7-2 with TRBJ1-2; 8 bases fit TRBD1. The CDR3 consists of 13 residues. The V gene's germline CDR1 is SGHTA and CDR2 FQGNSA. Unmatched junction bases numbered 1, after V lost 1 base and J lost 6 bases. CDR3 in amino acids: CASSLGTGNGYTF. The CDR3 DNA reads TGTGCCAGCAGCTTAGGGACAGGGAATGGCTACACCTTC.

The CDR3 loop is CASSSPVLGLNEKLFF. DNA of the CDR3: TGTGCCAGCAGCTCCCCCGTCTTAGGACTTAATGAAAAACTGTTTTTT. The V gene is TRBV7-9, the J gene TRBJ1-4; D uncertain. Trimming shortened V by 4 bases and J by 4 bases, and 16 bases separated the two germline ends. CDR3 length: 16 amino acids. CDR1 SEHNR and CDR2 FQNEAQ come from the germline V gene (reference sequence).

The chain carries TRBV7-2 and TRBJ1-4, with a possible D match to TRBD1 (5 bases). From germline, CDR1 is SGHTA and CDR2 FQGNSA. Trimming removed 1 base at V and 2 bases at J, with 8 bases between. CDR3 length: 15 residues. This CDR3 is CASSLVGATNEKLFF. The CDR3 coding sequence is TGTGCCAGCAGCTTAGTAGGGGCCACTAATGAAAAACTGTTTTTT.

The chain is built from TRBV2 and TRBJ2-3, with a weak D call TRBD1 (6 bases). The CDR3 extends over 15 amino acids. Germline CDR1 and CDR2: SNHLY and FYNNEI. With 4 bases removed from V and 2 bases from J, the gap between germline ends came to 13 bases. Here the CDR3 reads CASSVGAAFTDTQYF. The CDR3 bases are TGTGCCAGCAGTGTGGGGGCCGCCTTCACAGATACGCAGTATTTT.